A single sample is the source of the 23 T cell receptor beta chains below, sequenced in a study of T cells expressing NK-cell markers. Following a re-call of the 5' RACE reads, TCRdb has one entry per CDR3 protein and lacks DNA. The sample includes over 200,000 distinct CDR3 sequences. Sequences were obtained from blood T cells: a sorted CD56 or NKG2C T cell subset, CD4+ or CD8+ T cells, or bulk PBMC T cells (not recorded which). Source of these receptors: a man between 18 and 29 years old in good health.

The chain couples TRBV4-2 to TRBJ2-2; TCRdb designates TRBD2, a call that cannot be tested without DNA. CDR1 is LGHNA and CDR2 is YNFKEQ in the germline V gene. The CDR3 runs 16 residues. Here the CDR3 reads CASSQDQGRSTGELFF.

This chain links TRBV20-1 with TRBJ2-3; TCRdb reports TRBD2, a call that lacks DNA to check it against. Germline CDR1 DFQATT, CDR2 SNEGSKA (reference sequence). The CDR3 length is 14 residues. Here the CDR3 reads CSALGLAAQDTQYF.

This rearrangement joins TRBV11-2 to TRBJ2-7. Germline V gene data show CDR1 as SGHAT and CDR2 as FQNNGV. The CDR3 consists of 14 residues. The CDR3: CASSSVVGSYEQYF.

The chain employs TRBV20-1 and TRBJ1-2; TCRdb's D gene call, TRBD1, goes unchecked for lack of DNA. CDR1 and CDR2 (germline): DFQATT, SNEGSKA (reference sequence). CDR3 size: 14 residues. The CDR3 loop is CSARKTGGVYGYTF.

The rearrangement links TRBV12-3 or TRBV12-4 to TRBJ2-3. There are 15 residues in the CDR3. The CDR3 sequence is CASSLDGISTDTQYF.

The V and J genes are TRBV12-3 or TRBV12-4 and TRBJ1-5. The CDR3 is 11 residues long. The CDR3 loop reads CASTSYQPQHF.

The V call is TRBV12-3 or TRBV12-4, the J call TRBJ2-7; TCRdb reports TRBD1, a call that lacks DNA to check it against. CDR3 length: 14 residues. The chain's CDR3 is CASSAPGQGSEQYF.

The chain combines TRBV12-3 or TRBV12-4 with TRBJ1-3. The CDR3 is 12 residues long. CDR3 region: CACRDSGNTIYF.

The CDR3 is CASSSATGRNSPLHF. The chain couples TRBV18 to TRBJ1-6; as DNA is missing, the TRBD1 call by TCRdb cannot be tested. Germline assignment: CDR1 KGHSH and CDR2 LQKENI. This CDR3 spans 15 amino acids.

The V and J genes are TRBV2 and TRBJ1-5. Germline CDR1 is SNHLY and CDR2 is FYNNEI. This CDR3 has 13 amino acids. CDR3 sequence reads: CASNEEAEQPQHF.

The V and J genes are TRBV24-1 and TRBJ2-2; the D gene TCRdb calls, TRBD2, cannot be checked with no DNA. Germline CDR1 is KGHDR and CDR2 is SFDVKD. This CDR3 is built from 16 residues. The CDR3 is CATSDHRLGGTGELFF.

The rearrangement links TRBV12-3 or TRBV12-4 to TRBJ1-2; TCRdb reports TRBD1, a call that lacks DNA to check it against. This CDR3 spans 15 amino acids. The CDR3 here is CASSLKRTGIYGYTF.

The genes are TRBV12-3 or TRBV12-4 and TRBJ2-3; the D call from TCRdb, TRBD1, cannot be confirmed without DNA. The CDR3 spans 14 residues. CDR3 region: CASSPGTGIDTQYF.

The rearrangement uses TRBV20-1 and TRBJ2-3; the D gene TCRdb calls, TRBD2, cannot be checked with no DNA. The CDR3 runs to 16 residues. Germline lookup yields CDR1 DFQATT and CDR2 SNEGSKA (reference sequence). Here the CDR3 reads CSAGRLAGLLTDTQYF.

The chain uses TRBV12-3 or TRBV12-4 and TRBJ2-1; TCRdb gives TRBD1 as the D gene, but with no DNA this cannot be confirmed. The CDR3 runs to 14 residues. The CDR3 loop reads CASAPTRSYNEQFF.

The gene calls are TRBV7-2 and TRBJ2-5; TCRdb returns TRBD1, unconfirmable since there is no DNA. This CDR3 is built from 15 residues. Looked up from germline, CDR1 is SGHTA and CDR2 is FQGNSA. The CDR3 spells CASSFRGGNQETQYF.

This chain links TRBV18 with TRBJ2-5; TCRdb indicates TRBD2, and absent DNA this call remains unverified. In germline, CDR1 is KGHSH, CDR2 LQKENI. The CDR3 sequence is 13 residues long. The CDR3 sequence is CASGRARGETQYF.

The CDR3 sequence is CSASWAGSGRLSQYF. The chain employs TRBV20-1 and TRBJ2-3; the TCRdb call, TRBD1, lacks DNA for checking. This CDR3 contains 15 residues. Germline-derived CDR1 and CDR2 are DFQATT and SNEGSKA (reference sequence).

The CDR3 sequence: CASSLEIQGRYGYTF. This rearrangement joins TRBV7-9 to TRBJ1-2; TCRdb selects TRBD1, and the lack of DNA leaves this call unchecked. This CDR3 region has 15 residues. The germline CDR1 and CDR2 sequences are SEHNR and FQNEAQ (reference sequence).

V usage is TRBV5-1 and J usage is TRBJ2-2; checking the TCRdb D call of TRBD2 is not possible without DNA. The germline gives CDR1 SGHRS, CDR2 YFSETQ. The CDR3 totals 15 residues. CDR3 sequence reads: CASSPRALLTGELFF.

The CDR3 here is CASIPTVGRLNTEAFF. This rearrangement joins TRBV6-1 to TRBJ1-1. Per the germline V gene, CDR1 is MNHNS and CDR2 is SASEGT. The CDR3 runs 16 residues.

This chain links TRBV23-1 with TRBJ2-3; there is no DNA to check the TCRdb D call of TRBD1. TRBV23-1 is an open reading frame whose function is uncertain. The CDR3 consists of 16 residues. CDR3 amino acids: CASSQSRGECADTQYF.

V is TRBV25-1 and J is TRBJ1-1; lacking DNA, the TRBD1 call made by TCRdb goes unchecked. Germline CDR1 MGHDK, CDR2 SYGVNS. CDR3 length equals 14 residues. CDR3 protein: CASSEVRGVTEAFF.